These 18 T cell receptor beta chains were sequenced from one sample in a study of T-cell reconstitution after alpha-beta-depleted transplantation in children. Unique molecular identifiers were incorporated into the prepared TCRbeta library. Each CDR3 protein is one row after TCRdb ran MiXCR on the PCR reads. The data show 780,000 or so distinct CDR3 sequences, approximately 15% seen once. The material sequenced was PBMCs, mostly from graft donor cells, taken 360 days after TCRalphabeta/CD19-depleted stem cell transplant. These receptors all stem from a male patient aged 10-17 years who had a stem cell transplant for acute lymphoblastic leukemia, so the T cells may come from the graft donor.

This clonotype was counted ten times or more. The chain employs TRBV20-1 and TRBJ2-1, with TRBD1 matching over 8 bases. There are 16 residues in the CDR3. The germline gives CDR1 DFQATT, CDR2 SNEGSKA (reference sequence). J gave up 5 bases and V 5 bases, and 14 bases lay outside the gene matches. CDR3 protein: CSAEDRETSSDNEQFF. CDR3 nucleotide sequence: TGCAGTGCTGAGGACAGGGAAACTAGCAGTGACAATGAGCAGTTCTTC.

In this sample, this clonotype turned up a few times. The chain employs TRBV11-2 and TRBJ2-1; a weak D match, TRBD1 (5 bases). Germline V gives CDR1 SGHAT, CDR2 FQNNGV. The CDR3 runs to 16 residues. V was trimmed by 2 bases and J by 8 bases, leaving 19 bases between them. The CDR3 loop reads CASSLSQGLLIDEQFF. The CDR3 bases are TGTGCCAGCAGCTTATCCCAGGGCCTGCTCATCGATGAGCAGTTCTTC.

In nucleotides, the CDR3 is TGTGCCAGCAGCCAAGAAGGGGGGGCAGCAGCCTACGAGCAGTACTTC. Protein sequence: CASSQEGGAAAYEQYF. This rearrangement joins TRBV4-2 to TRBJ2-7; weak D call: TRBD2 (7 bases). From germline, CDR1 is LGHNA and CDR2 YNFKEQ. The V gene lost 0 bases and the J gene lost 2 bases, with 14 bases spanning the gap. The length of the CDR3 is 16 residues.

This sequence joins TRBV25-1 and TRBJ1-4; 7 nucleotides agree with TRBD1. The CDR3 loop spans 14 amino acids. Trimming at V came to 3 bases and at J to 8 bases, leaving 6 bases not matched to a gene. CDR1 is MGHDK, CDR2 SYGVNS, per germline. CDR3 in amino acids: CASSEYRGGEKLFF. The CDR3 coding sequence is TGTGCCAGCAGTGAGTACAGGGGAGGAGAAAAACTGTTTTTT. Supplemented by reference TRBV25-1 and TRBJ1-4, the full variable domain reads EADIYQTPRYLVIGTGKKITLECSQTMGHDKMYWYQQDPGMELHLIHYSYGVNSTEKGDLSSESTVSRIRTEHFPLTLESARPSHTSQYLCASSEYRGGEKLFFGSGTQLSVL.

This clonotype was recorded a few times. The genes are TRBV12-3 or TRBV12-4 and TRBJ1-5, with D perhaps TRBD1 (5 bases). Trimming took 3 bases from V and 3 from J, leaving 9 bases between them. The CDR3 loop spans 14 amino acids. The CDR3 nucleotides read TGTGCCAGCAGTTTCCGACAGCTCAATCAGCCCCAGCATTTT. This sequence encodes CASSFRQLNQPQHF.

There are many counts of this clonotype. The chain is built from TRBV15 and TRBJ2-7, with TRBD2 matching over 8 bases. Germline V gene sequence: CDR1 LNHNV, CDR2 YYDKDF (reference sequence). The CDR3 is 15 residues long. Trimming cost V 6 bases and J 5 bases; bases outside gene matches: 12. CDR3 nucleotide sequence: TGTGCCACCAGAGACGGAGCGGGAGAGTCGCACGAGCAGTACTTC. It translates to CATRDGAGESHEQYF. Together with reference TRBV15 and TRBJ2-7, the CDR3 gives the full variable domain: DAMVIQNPRYQVTQFGKPVTLSCSQTLNHNVMYWYQQKSSQAPKLLFHYYDKDFNNEADTPDNFQSRRPNTSFCFLDIRSPGLGDTAMYLCATRDGAGESHEQYFGPGTRLTVT.

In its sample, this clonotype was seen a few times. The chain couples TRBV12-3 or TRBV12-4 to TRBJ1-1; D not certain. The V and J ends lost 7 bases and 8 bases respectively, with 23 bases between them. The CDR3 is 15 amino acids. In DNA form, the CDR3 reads TGTGCCAGCAATAGAGGCCGAGGAAAGATGGTGGAAGCTTTCTTT. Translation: CASNRGRGKMVEAFF.

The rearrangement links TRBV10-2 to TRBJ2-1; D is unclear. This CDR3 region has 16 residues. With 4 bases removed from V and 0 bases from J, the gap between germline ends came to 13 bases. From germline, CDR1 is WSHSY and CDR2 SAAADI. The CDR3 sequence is CASSGTPKSSYNEQFF. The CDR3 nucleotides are TGCGCCAGCAGTGGGACCCCCAAGAGCTCCTACAATGAGCAGTTCTTC.

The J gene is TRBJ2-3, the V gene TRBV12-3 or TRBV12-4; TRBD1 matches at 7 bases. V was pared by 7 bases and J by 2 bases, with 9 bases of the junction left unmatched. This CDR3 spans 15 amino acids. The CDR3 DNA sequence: TGTGCCAGCACCCTTCGGGACAGAGTCACAGATACGCAGTATTTT. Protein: CASTLRDRVTDTQYF.

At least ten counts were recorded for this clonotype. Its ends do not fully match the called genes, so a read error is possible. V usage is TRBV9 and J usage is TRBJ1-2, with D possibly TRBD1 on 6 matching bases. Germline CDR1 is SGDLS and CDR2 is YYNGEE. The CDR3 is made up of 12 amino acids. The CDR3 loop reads CASSRPLAGAIF. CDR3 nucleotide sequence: TGTGCCAGCAGCCGCCCCTTGGCAGGGGCGATCTTC.

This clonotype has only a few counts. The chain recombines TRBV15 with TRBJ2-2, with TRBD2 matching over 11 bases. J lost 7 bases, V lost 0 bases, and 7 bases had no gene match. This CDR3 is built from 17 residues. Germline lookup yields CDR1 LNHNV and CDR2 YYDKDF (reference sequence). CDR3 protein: CATSRDRLAGQIGELFF. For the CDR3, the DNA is TGTGCCACCAGCAGAGACCGACTAGCGGGACAGATCGGGGAGCTGTTTTTT.

The CDR3: CASSPLGGPRGQYF. Written as DNA, the CDR3 is TGCGCCAGCAGCCCCCTTGGCGGCCCCCGGGGCCAGTACTTC. The chain is built from TRBV5-1 and TRBJ2-5, with D tentatively TRBD2 (5 bases). V was clipped by 4 bases and J by 10 bases, with 20 bases between them. The CDR3 spans 14 residues. From germline, CDR1 is SGHRS and CDR2 YFSETQ.

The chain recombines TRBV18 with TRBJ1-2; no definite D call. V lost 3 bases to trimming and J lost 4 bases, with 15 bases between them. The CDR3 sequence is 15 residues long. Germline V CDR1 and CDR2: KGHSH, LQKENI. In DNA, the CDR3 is TGTGCCAGCTCACCGCCGAGACGGGTATCCTATGGCTACACCTTC. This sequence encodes CASSPPRRVSYGYTF.

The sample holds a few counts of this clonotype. CDR3 in amino acids: CASSDGGAGYEQYF. CDR3 in DNA: TGTGCCAGCAGCGACGGGGGCGCAGGCTACGAGCAGTACTTC. This rearrangement joins TRBV9 to TRBJ2-7; D possibly matches TRBD1 or TRBD2 (6 bases each). Trimming left V 3 bases short and J 3 bases short, with 13 bases between. Germline V CDR1 and CDR2: SGDLS, YYNGEE. This CDR3 spans 14 amino acids.

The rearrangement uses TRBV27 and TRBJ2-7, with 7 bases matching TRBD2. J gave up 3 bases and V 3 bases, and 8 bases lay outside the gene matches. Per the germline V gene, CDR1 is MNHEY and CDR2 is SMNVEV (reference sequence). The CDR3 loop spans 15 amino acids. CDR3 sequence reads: CASSFSGMTRYEQYF. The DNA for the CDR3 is TGTGCCAGCAGTTTCAGCGGGATGACGCGCTACGAGCAGTACTTC.

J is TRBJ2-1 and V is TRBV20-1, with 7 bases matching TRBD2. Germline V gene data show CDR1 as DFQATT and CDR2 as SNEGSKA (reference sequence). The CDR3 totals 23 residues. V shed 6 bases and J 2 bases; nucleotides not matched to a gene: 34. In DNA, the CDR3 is TGCAGTGCGCTTGGGGCTAGCGGAGGTCTAGAGCTCTTTGTGGGCAGCCCCTACAATGAGCAGTTCTTC. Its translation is CSALGASGGLELFVGSPYNEQFF.

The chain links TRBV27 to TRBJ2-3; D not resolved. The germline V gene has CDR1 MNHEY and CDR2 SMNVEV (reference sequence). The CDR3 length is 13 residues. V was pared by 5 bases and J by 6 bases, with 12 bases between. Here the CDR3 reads CASSLEPVDTQYF. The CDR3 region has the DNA TGTGCCAGCAGTCTGGAGCCCGTGGATACGCAGTATTTT.

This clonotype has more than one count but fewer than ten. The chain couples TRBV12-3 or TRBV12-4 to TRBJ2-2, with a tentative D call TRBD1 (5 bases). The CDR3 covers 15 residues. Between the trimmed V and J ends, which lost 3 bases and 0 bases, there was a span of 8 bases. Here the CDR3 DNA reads TGTGCCAGCAGTTTTACAGGACCGAACACCGGGGAGCTGTTTTTT. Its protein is CASSFTGPNTGELFF.